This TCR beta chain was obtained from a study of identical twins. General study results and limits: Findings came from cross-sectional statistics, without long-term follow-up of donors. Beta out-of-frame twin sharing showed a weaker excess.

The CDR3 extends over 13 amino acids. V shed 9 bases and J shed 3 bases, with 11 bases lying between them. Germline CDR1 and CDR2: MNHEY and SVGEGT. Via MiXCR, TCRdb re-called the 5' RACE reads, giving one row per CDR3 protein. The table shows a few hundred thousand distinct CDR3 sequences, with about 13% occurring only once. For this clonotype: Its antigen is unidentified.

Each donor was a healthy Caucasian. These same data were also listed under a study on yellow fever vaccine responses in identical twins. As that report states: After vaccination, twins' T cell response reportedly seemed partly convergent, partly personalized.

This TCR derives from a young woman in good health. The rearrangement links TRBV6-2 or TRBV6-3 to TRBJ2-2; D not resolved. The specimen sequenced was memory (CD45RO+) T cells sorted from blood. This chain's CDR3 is CARPGIDTGELFF. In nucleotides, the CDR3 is TGTGCCAGACCGGGCATCGACACCGGGGAGCTGTTTTTT.